This TCR beta chain comes out of a study of control samples from healthy donors and cancer patients. The data were produced by immunoSEQ multiplex PCR, yet TCRdb's version contains in-frame clones alone and is incomplete. This sample has about 28,000 clones, with around nine tenths found just once. The germline CDR1 and CDR2 sequences are SEHNR and FQNEAQ (reference sequence). CDR3 length equals 14 residues. Deletions cut 5 bases from V and 8 bases from J, with 15 bases between. The TCR sequence derives from a woman aged 40 to 50 with lung cancer. V is TRBV7-9 and J is TRBJ1-4; no clear D gene. The specimen sequenced was PBMCs. The CDR3 bases are TGTGCCAGCAGCCCCCGCGCGTCGGAGGAAAAACTGTTTTTT. Amino acids: CASSPRASEEKLFF.